What follows are 10 T cell receptor beta chains derived from one specimen sequenced in a study of OX40 agonist ivuxolimab in advanced cancers. TCRdb's copy holds only in-frame clones and misses some; the assay was immunoSEQ multiplex PCR. This table has more than 65,000 clones, about 86% appearing once. The sequencing here drew on CD4+ or CD8+ T cells sorted from blood, taken in a trial of the OX40 agonist ivuxolimab. The receptors come from an adult with an advanced solid tumor such as melanoma, head and neck, liver or kidney cancer.

This clone was counted a single time. V usage is TRBV6-4 and J usage is TRBJ2-1; no clear D gene. Deletions cut 1 base from V and 7 bases from J, with 8 bases between. The CDR3 totals 13 residues. Germline CDR1 and CDR2: MRHNA and SNTAGT. In DNA, the CDR3 is TGTGCCAGCAGTGACTTCCTTGGGAATGAGCAGTTCTTC. Protein sequence: CASSDFLGNEQFF.

The rearrangement uses TRBV29-1 and TRBJ2-7; 9 bases are a match to TRBD2. V was pared by 5 bases and J by 7 bases, with 3 bases of the junction left unmatched. Germline V gives CDR1 SQVTM, CDR2 ANQGSEA. The CDR3 has 11 residues. As DNA, the CDR3 is TGCAGCGTTTCGCTAGCGGGGGAGCAGTACTTC. This sequence encodes CSVSLAGEQYF.

This chain links TRBV5-1 with TRBJ2-3, with D unresolved. CDR1 is SGHRS, CDR2 YFSETQ, per germline. The CDR3 sequence is 15 residues long. The ends were cut back, 0 bases at V and 2 bases at J, with 10 bases in the middle. The CDR3 here is CASSLGSGATDTQYF. As DNA, the CDR3 is TGCGCCAGCAGCTTGGGTAGTGGAGCCACAGATACGCAGTATTTT.

The chain carries TRBV27 and TRBJ2-7; D not certain. The V end lost 3 bases, the J end lost 0 bases, and 9 bases lay between the germline ends. There are 14 residues in the CDR3. The germline CDR1 and CDR2 sequences are MNHEY and SMNVEV (reference sequence). The CDR3 DNA sequence: TGTGCCAGCAGTTTTTTCAGGAGCTCCTACGAGCAGTACTTC. Amino acid sequence: CASSFFRSSYEQYF.

The genes are TRBV5-1 and TRBJ2-7, with D tentatively TRBD2 (6 bases). Germline loops: CDR1 SGHRS, CDR2 YFSETQ. Trimming removed 0 bases at V and 1 base at J, with 8 bases between. The CDR3 length is 14 residues. The CDR3 here is CASSLASGSYEQYF. The CDR3 region has the DNA TGCGCCAGCAGCTTGGCCAGCGGGTCCTACGAGCAGTACTTC.

This clone has more than one count but fewer than ten. The CDR3 DNA is TGCGCCAGCAGCCATCCTAGCAAGGGGACGGAAGAGACCCAGTACTTC. This gives the protein CASSHPSKGTEETQYF. The chain recombines TRBV4-1 with TRBJ2-5; D tentatively fits TRBD1 or TRBD2 (5 bases each). This CDR3 contains 16 residues. Trimming cost V 3 bases and J 3 bases, with 17 bases left between them. Germline CDR1 is MGHRA and CDR2 is YSYEKL.

This clone occurred a few times. The chain links TRBV9 to TRBJ2-1, with 11 nucleotides matching TRBD2. This CDR3 is built from 16 residues. Germline V gene sequence: CDR1 SGDLS, CDR2 YYNGEE. The V segment lost 3 bases and the J segment 6 bases; nucleotides outside the gene matches: 8. As DNA, the CDR3 is TGTGCCAGCAGCGCACAGGGACTAGCGGTTTTCAATGAGCAGTTCTTC. Translating gives CASSAQGLAVFNEQFF.

The rearrangement links TRBV7-2 to TRBJ2-6, with D perhaps TRBD1 or TRBD2 (7 bases each). V was shortened by 5 bases and J by 2 bases, with 10 bases between the two germline ends. Germline CDR1 is SGHTA and CDR2 is FQGNSA. This CDR3 region has 15 residues. The CDR3 sequence is CASSPGGAGANVLTF. The CDR3 DNA sequence: TGTGCCAGCAGCCCAGGGGGGGCTGGGGCCAACGTCCTGACTTTC.

The genes are TRBV7-9 and TRBJ1-2; 7 positions agree with TRBD1. V lost 5 bases, J lost 4 bases, and 10 bases stayed unmatched. From germline, CDR1 is SEHNR and CDR2 FQNEAQ (reference sequence). CDR3 length equals 15 residues. CDR3 sequence: CASSKGEQGIYGYTF. CDR3 nucleotide sequence: TGTGCCAGCAGCAAGGGGGAACAGGGGATCTATGGCTACACCTTC. The whole variable domain, remainder taken from reference TRBV7-9 and TRBJ1-2, is DTGVSQNPRHKITKRGQNVTFRCDPISEHNRLYWYRQTLGQGPEFLTYFQNEAQLEKSRLLSDRFSAERPKGSFSTLEIQRTEQGDSAMYLCASSKGEQGIYGYTFGSGTRLTVV.

CDR3 nucleotide sequence: TGTGCCAGCAGCTTAACGGGACATTCCTTGGTTGGGGAGCAGTACTTC. It specifies CASSLTGHSLVGEQYF. This chain joins TRBV7-2 and TRBJ2-7; D possibly corresponds to TRBD1 (6 bases). Trimming shortened V by 2 bases and J by 7 bases, and 21 bases separated the two germline ends. This CDR3 has 16 residues. CDR1 is SGHTA, CDR2 FQGNSA, per germline.